A selection of T cell receptor beta chains follows, all from one sample in a study of blood T cells in healthy people across ages. One entry per CDR3 protein, called by TCRdb with MiXCR from the 5' RACE reads. The sample holds about 1,800,000 distinct CDR3 sequences; about 30% are singletons and the top ten take 6.5% to 8.5%. Sample: blood. The receptors derive from a woman in her 30s in good health. The CDR3 runs from the conserved cysteine through the conserved F or W. The order of the fields is V gene, D gene, J gene, clone size, CDR3 protein, CDR3 DNA. The D gene is left open where the match is weak. The listing skips clone size in some rows; elsewhere it reads once, few, many or a size class.

TRBV6-5	TRBD1	TRBJ1-1	few	CASSPRTGLRNTEAFF	TGTGCCAGCAGCCCTCGGACAGGGCTTAGGAACACTGAAGCTTTCTTT
TRBV7-2	NA	TRBJ2-6	NA	CASSPRIESGANVLTF	TGTGCCAGCAGCCCGAGGATCGAATCTGGGGCCAACGTCCTGACTTTC
TRBV9	NA	TRBJ2-3	NA	CAISRQAGTDTQYF	TGTGCCATCAGCCGACAGGCGGGCACAGATACGCAGTATTTT
TRBV4-1	NA	TRBJ2-4	many	CASSQDRDLENIQYF	TGCGCCAGCAGCCAAGACCGGGATCTCGAAAACATTCAGTACTTC
TRBV7-2	TRBD2	TRBJ2-7	many	CASSSHRAGVGEQYF	TGTGCCAGCAGCTCGCACAGAGCGGGAGTGGGCGAGCAGTACTTC
TRBV4-1	NA	TRBJ2-7	few	CASSRSPGILTSYEQYF	TGCGCCAGCAGCCGTTCCCCAGGGATCCTCACCTCCTACGAGCAGTACTTC
TRBV2	NA	TRBJ2-1	few	CASGVGGSSYNEQFF	TGTGCCAGTGGGGTAGGCGGAAGCTCCTACAATGAGCAGTTCTTC
TRBV27	TRBD2	TRBJ2-3	NA	CASSFSLAASTDAQYF	TGTGCCAGCAGTTTCTCACTAGCGGCTAGCACAGATGCGCAGTATTTT
TRBV20-1	TRBD2	TRBJ2-1	NA	CSARAPGLGAYNGQFF	TGCAGTGCTAGAGCTCCGGGACTAGGTGCCTACAATGGGCAGTTCTTC
TRBV5-1	NA	TRBJ1-3	few	CASSLEPVTANSGNTIYF	TGCGCCAGCAGCTTGGAACCCGTGACCGCAAACTCTGGAAACACCATATATTTT
TRBV15	TRBD2	TRBJ2-7	many	CATSSSRLAGDWEQYF	TGTGCCACCAGCAGCTCGCGACTAGCGGGGGATTGGGAGCAGTACTTC
TRBV29-1	NA	TRBJ2-4	many	CSVKLLAKNIQYF	TGCAGCGTTAAATTGCTAGCCAAAAACATTCAGTACTTC
TRBV6-5	NA	TRBJ1-2	few	CANSYKTAGGYTF	TGTGCCAACAGTTACAAAACTGCGGGGGGCTACACCTTC
TRBV6-6	NA	TRBJ2-1	many	CASSSPVPAEQFF	TGTGCCAGCAGCTCTCCCGTTCCGGCTGAGCAGTTCTTC
TRBV7-9	TRBD2	TRBJ2-1	NA	CAGRLAGVNEQFF	TGTGCCGGCAGACTAGCGGGAGTCAATGAGCAGTTCTTC
TRBV2	NA	TRBJ2-1	few	CASRRFASNEQFF	TGTGCCAGCAGGAGATTCGCGTCCAATGAGCAGTTCTTC
TRBV7-2	TRBD1	TRBJ2-1	NA	CASNRQGANYNEQFF	TGTGCCAGCAACAGACAGGGGGCAAACTACAATGAGCAGTTCTTC
TRBV12-5	TRBD2	TRBJ2-7	few	CASEEASGRWEQYF	TGTGCTAGTGAAGAGGCTAGCGGTCGGTGGGAGCAGTACTTC
TRBV12-3/TRBV12-4	TRBD2	TRBJ2-3	once	CASSPWTSGMRTDTQYF	TGTGCCAGCAGTCCCTGGACTAGCGGGATGAGGACAGATACGCAGTATTTT
TRBV5-1	TRBD1	TRBJ1-1	NA	CASSWGDSREEAFF	TGCGCCAGCAGCTGGGGGGACAGCCGAGAGGAAGCTTTCTTT
TRBV27	NA	TRBJ1-1	few	CASRYGGWTEAFF	TGTGCCAGCAGGTACGGGGGATGGACTGAAGCTTTCTTT
TRBV5-1	TRBD2	TRBJ2-3	few	CASSPAASGSATDTQYF	TGCGCCAGCAGCCCGGCGGCTAGCGGGAGCGCCACAGATACGCAGTATTTT
TRBV7-2	TRBD1	TRBJ1-4	NA	CASSFDRATNEKLFF	TGTGCCAGCAGCTTCGACAGGGCAACTAATGAAAAACTGTTTTTT
TRBV21-1	NA	TRBJ1-1	NA	CARPLRGCNTEAFF	TGTGCCAGGCCGCTCAGGGGATGCAACACTGAAGCTTTCTTT
TRBV18	NA	TRBJ1-2	few	CASSPSGSLLGYGYTF	TGTGCCAGCTCACCCAGTGGAAGTCTTCTCGGGTATGGCTACACCTTC
TRBV3-1	NA	TRBJ2-7	NA	CASSPGGGPATYEQYF	TGTGCCAGCAGCCCTGGAGGGGGGCCTGCTACTTACGAGCAGTACTTC
TRBV4-1	NA	TRBJ1-2	few	CASSQDGRGGYGYTF	TGCGCCAGCAGCCAAGATGGCAGGGGTGGCTATGGCTACACCTTC
TRBV7-2	TRBD2	TRBJ2-7	few	CASSLHLAGEAEQYF	TGTGCCAGCAGCTTACACCTAGCGGGAGAGGCCGAGCAGTACTTC
TRBV28	NA	TRBJ1-4	NA	CASSLVQGGSEKLFF	TGTGCCAGCAGTTTAGTACAGGGAGGTAGTGAAAAACTGTTTTTT
TRBV7-9	TRBD2	TRBJ2-7	many	CASTLTSGRADEQYF	TGTGCCAGCACCCTTACTAGCGGGAGGGCAGACGAGCAGTACTTC
TRBV6-5	TRBD1	TRBJ1-2	NA	CASSYALGQGAGYTF	TGTGCCAGCAGTTACGCCCTCGGACAGGGGGCCGGCTACACCTTC
TRBV20-1	TRBD1	TRBJ2-3	NA	CSARRTGNTQYF	TGCAGTGCCAGACGGACAGGAAATACGCAGTATTTT
TRBV28	TRBD2	TRBJ2-5	few	CASSPKRGRWETQYF	TGTGCCAGCAGCCCGAAGCGGGGAAGGTGGGAGACCCAGTACTTC
TRBV27	NA	TRBJ1-2	NA	CASSLSLDDGYTF	TGTGCCAGCAGTTTATCGCTAGATGATGGCTACACCTTC
TRBV18	NA	TRBJ1-4	NA	CASSQQVQEKLFF	TGTGCCAGCTCACAACAGGTCCAGGAAAAACTGTTTTTT
TRBV15	TRBD2	TRBJ2-2	few	CATSRGVSGGTGELFF	TGTGCCACCAGCAGAGGGGTTAGCGGGGGGACCGGGGAGCTGTTTTTT
TRBV7-3	NA	TRBJ1-1	NA	CASSLIPLLNTEAFF	TGTGCCAGCAGCTTAATCCCGTTACTGAACACTGAAGCTTTCTTT
TRBV3-1	NA	TRBJ2-5	few	CASSQVPSVGRETQYF	TGTGCCAGCAGCCAAGTCCCCTCGGTGGGCAGGGAGACCCAGTACTTC
TRBV29-1	NA	TRBJ2-6	NA	CSVLTYGEVRPGANVLTF	TGCAGCGTTCTAACATATGGGGAGGTGCGGCCTGGGGCCAACGTCCTGACTTTC
TRBV11-2	TRBD2	TRBJ2-1	many	CASSLALAAWNEQFF	TGTGCCAGCAGCTTAGCACTAGCGGCCTGGAATGAGCAGTTCTTC
TRBV10-3	NA	TRBJ1-2	NA	CAISEPDNYGYTF	TGTGCCATCAGTGAGCCTGATAACTATGGCTACACCTTC
TRBV21-1	NA	TRBJ1-2	few	CASTRYWRTLYGYTF	TGTGCCAGCACTAGGTATTGGAGGACCCTCTATGGCTACACCTTC
TRBV7-6	TRBD2	TRBJ2-7	NA	CASSGLAGDLDEQYF	TGTGCCAGCAGCGGACTAGCGGGGGATCTAGACGAGCAGTACTTC
TRBV5-1	NA	TRBJ1-6	NA	CASSSDGASNSPLHF	TGCGCCAGCAGCTCGGACGGGGCGAGTAATTCACCCCTCCACTTT
TRBV7-2	NA	TRBJ2-1	many	CASSDSGRRRNEQFF	TGTGCCAGCAGCGATTCTGGGCGCCGCCGGAATGAGCAGTTCTTC
TRBV10-3	NA	TRBJ2-1	NA	CAIRESTGENEQFF	TGTGCCATCAGGGAGTCGACGGGGGAGAATGAGCAGTTCTTC
TRBV5-6	NA	TRBJ2-1	NA	CASSLAVLRATGNEQFF	TGTGCCAGCAGCTTGGCCGTCTTGCGGGCAACCGGGAATGAGCAGTTCTTC
TRBV29-1	TRBD2	TRBJ2-7	many	CSAGLAETSYEQYF	TGCAGCGCGGGACTAGCGGAGACCTCCTACGAGCAGTACTTC
TRBV2	NA	TRBJ2-6	few	CASSEFRVSGANVLTF	TGTGCCAGCAGTGAATTCAGGGTTTCTGGGGCCAACGTCCTGACTTTC
TRBV6-2/TRBV6-3	NA	TRBJ2-7	few	CASEKAGQGNREQYF	TGTGCCAGCGAAAAAGCGGGGCAGGGGAATCGAGAGCAGTACTTC
TRBV5-1	NA	TRBJ2-3	NA	CASSLEWKRVTDTQYF	TGCGCCAGCAGCTTGGAGTGGAAGAGGGTTACAGATACGCAGTATTTT
TRBV28	NA	TRBJ1-2	NA	CASQGLGRHYGYTF	TGTGCCAGCCAAGGACTGGGGAGGCACTATGGCTACACCTTC